The rows below give T cell receptor beta chains drawn from one sample of a study of blood T cell repertoires in COVID-19. The protocol was immunoSEQ multiplex PCR, while the TCRdb copy is restricted to in-frame clones and leaves out a portion. The sample lists approximately 300,000 clones, around 90% occurring once. Material: peripheral blood. These receptors came from a woman in her 30s with COVID-19, enrolled during active disease. The CDR3 runs from the conserved cysteine through the conserved F or W. A D gene is named only where the DNA matches it firmly. Expanded clones get a size class; other rows say once, few or many, or leave the size out.

V gene	D gene	clone size	J gene	CDR3 protein	CDR3 DNA
TRBV27	TRBD1	.	TRBJ2-1	CASSLGRTGEQFF	TGTGCCAGCAGTTTGGGCCGGACAGGAGAGCAGTTCTTC
TRBV28	TRBD1	.	TRBJ1-6	CASSTTGTGSSPLHF	TGTGCCAGCAGTACTACCGGGACAGGGAGTTCACCCCTCCACTTT
TRBV7-2	TRBD2	.	TRBJ2-3	CASRIAGADTQYF	TGTGCCAGCAGGATAGCGGGGGCAGATACGCAGTATTTT
TRBV6-5	TRBD1	.	TRBJ1-2	CASSPQQGIHYGYTF	TGTGCCAGCAGCCCCCAACAGGGGATCCACTATGGCTACACCTTC
TRBV28	.	.	TRBJ1-2	CAGGTGTNYGYTF	TGTGCCGGCGGGACGGGAACTAACTATGGCTACACCTTC
TRBV30	TRBD1	.	TRBJ1-5	CAWSVQGWTQPQHF	TGTGCCTGGAGTGTACAGGGGTGGACTCAGCCCCAGCATTTT
TRBV4-1	.	.	TRBJ2-1	CASSQRTDNNEQFF	TGCGCCAGCAGCCAACGGACAGACAACAATGAGCAGTTCTTC
TRBV28	.	.	TRBJ2-5	CASSPQRGMETQYF	TGTGCCAGCAGTCCGCAGAGGGGGATGGAGACCCAGTACTTC
TRBV28	.	few	TRBJ1-1	CASRPSRLRYTEAFF	TGTGCCAGCAGGCCGAGCCGCCTGCGGTACACTGAAGCTTTCTTT
TRBV4-1	TRBD2	.	TRBJ2-7	CASSQEDSGFNYYEQYF	TGCGCCAGCAGCCAAGAGGATAGCGGGTTCAATTACTACGAGCAGTACTTC
TRBV7-2	TRBD2	.	TRBJ2-3	CASSFSSGADTQYF	TGTGCCAGCAGCTTTTCTAGCGGAGCAGATACGCAGTATTTT
TRBV28	.	.	TRBJ2-2	CASSLRGFNGELFF	TGTGCCAGCAGTTTACGAGGGTTTAACGGGGAGCTGTTTTTT
TRBV28	TRBD2	.	TRBJ2-7	CASRPIAGTSYEQYF	TGTGCCAGCAGACCCATAGCGGGGACCTCCTACGAGCAGTACTTC
TRBV4-3	.	.	TRBJ1-3	CASSLTGRAGNTIYF	TGCGCCAGCAGCCTTACAGGGCGGGCTGGAAACACCATATATTTT
TRBV7-2	TRBD2	.	TRBJ2-7	CASSFGLEAAYEQYF	TGTGCCAGCAGCTTTGGACTAGAGGCGGCCTACGAGCAGTACTTC
TRBV6-4	TRBD2	few	TRBJ2-3	CASSDVAGGSDTQYF	TGTGCCAGCAGTGACGTGGCGGGAGGGTCAGATACGCAGTATTTT
TRBV5-6	.	.	TRBJ2-4	CASSLAVTKNIQYF	TGTGCCAGCAGCTTGGCCGTCACAAAAAACATTCAGTACTTC
TRBV19	.	few	TRBJ2-7	CASSIGWHYEQYF	TGTGCCAGTAGTATAGGTTGGCACTACGAGCAGTACTTC
TRBV19	TRBD2	.	TRBJ2-1	CASRSGGAYNEQFF	TGTGCCAGTAGGTCTGGGGGGGCCTACAATGAGCAGTTCTTC
TRBV28	TRBD2	.	TRBJ2-6	CASIGASGSGGANVLTF	TGTGCCAGCATCGGGGCTAGCGGGAGTGGTGGGGCCAACGTCCTGACTTTC
TRBV5-1	TRBD2	.	TRBJ2-7	CASSFGGDRYEQYF	TGCGCCAGCAGCTTTGGGGGGGACCGTTACGAGCAGTACTTC
TRBV7-9	.	.	TRBJ1-4	CASSSFGTFPGVPEKLFF	TGTGCCAGCAGCTCCTTCGGCACGTTTCCCGGAGTGCCCGAAAAACTGTTTTTT